The 15 T cell receptor beta chains given below trace back to one sample, sequenced in a study of human T cells and chemical hapten exposure. This sample's time point: healthy volunteer bleed at 2 weeks. Researchers extracted total RNA from unfractionated whole blood. From the RACE reads, TCRdb called clonotypes with MiXCR, one entry per CDR3 protein. The sample contains 30,000 or so distinct CDR3 sequences, 7% to 8.5% of which appear only once. Sequencing was carried out using whole blood. These receptors all come from a human donor in good health. Some clones in this sample may be carry-over from other donors' samples.

The chain recombines TRBV10-3 with TRBJ1-5, with 11 bases fitting TRBD1. The CDR3 loop spans 21 amino acids. Germline loops: CDR1 ENHRY, CDR2 SYGVKD. With 1 base clipped from V and 2 bases from J, the junction kept 16 bases outside the gene matches. The CDR3 reads CAISEYSPWTGGLIGNQPQHF. In DNA form, the CDR3 reads TGTGCCATCAGTGAGTATTCCCCCTGGACAGGGGGCCTTATAGGCAATCAGCCCCAGCATTTT.

This clonotype was recorded at least ten times. The chain recombines TRBV30 with TRBJ2-5; unclear D gene. CDR1 and CDR2 (germline): GTSNPN, SVGIG (reference sequence). Trimming took 3 bases from V and 1 from J, leaving 6 bases between them. The CDR3 is made up of 12 amino acids. The CDR3 loop reads CAWSLSQETQYF. As DNA, the CDR3 is TGTGCCTGGAGCCTGTCCCAAGAGACCCAGTACTTC.

The V call is TRBV7-6, the J call TRBJ1-4; D gene uncertain. The germline gives CDR1 SGHVS, CDR2 FNYEAQ. Trimming took 2 bases from V and 10 from J, leaving 14 bases between them. CDR3 length: 14 residues. The CDR3 protein is CASSLHTEGGKLFF. The CDR3 DNA reads TGTGCCAGCAGCTTACACACCGAAGGAGGAAAACTGTTTTTT.

The gene calls are TRBV20-1 and TRBJ1-1; no clear D gene. Trimming cost V 6 bases and J 5 bases, with 16 bases left between them. Germline CDR1 is DFQATT and CDR2 is SNEGSKA (reference sequence). CDR3 length equals 13 residues. DNA of the CDR3: TGCAGTGCGCTCAATCGGATGGAGACTGAAGCTTTCTTT. Its protein product is CSALNRMETEAFF.

This clonotype occurred a few times. The chain is built from TRBV24-1 and TRBJ2-2; TRBD1 agrees at 9 bases. Germline V lookup: CDR1 KGHDR, CDR2 SFDVKD. This CDR3 comprises 16 residues. The J segment lost 6 bases and the V segment lost 3 bases, leaving 7 bases of the junction unmatched. The CDR3 nucleotides read TGTGCCACCAGTGATCACAGGGGGCGCGGATCCGGGGAGCTGTTTTTT. Protein: CATSDHRGRGSGELFF.

In this sample, this clonotype is medium-sized. V usage is TRBV24-1 and J usage is TRBJ2-2, with D perhaps matching TRBD2 (5 bases). The V and J ends lost 3 bases and 5 bases respectively, with 9 bases between them. Germline values: CDR1 KGHDR, CDR2 SFDVKD. The CDR3 totals 14 residues. The CDR3 spells CATSDARDTGELFF. In DNA, the CDR3 is TGTGCCACCAGTGATGCCCGGGATACCGGGGAGCTGTTTTTT.

This chain links TRBV3-1 with TRBJ1-5; D unresolved. Germline-derived CDR1 and CDR2 are LGHDT and YNNKEL (reference sequence). V dropped 1 base and J dropped 7 bases, with 8 bases sitting between them. This CDR3 comprises 13 residues. The CDR3 bases are TGTGCCAGCAGCCAAGGGGCGGACCAGCCCCAGCATTTT. It codes for CASSQGADQPQHF.

This clonotype was counted between two and nine times. Just one base apart from a much larger clone, this may be a read error. The chain recombines TRBV11-2 with TRBJ1-2; no clear D gene. This CDR3 contains 12 residues. The germline V gene has CDR1 SGHAT and CDR2 FQNNGV. CDR3 in amino acids: CASSLDGYGDTF. The DNA of the CDR3 is TGTGCCAGCAGCTTAGATGGTTATGGCGACACCTTC.

The chain combines TRBV7-8 with TRBJ2-3, with D tentatively TRBD2 (7 bases). The length of the CDR3 is 14 residues. V dropped 5 bases and J dropped 6 bases, with 15 bases sitting between them. The germline CDR1 and CDR2 sequences are SGHVS and FQNEAQ. Written as DNA, the CDR3 is TGTGCCAGCAGCCTCTTCCGGGGGGCCGATACGCAGTATTTT. Protein sequence: CASSLFRGADTQYF.

This clonotype came up many times. The rearrangement joins TRBV7-9 to TRBJ1-1, with 9 bases matching TRBD1. Germline CDR1 reads SEHNR; CDR2 reads FQNEAQ (reference sequence). V shed 4 bases, J shed 6 bases, and the junction held 0 bases outside the gene matches. This CDR3 is 12 amino acids long. The CDR3 sequence: CASSWTGAEAFF. The DNA of the CDR3 is TGTGCCAGCAGCTGGACAGGGGCTGAAGCTTTCTTT. Drawing the rest from reference TRBV7-9 and TRBJ1-1, the complete variable domain is DTGVSQNPRHKITKRGQNVTFRCDPISEHNRLYWYRQTLGQGPEFLTYFQNEAQLEKSRLLSDRFSAERPKGSFSTLEIQRTEQGDSAMYLCASSWTGAEAFFGQGTRLTVV.

This clonotype was recorded many times. The chain links TRBV20-1 to TRBJ2-7, with a weak D call TRBD2 (5 bases). CDR3 length: 14 residues. Germline V gene sequence: CDR1 DFQATT, CDR2 SNEGSKA (reference sequence). The ends were cut back, 7 bases at V and 3 bases at J, with 19 bases in the middle. The CDR3 loop is CSVTEASKGYEQYF. CDR3 DNA sequence: TGCAGTGTTACCGAGGCTAGCAAGGGCTACGAGCAGTACTTC.

This clonotype was counted between two and nine times. This chain connects TRBV6-5 to TRBJ1-2; D is uncertain. Germline assignment: CDR1 MNHEY and CDR2 SVGAGI. Trimming cost V 2 bases and J 4 bases, with 11 bases left between them. The CDR3 has 14 amino acids. Written as DNA, the CDR3 is TGTGCCAGCAGTTACGGGTCCCCAAGCTATGGCTACACCTTC. It is translated as CASSYGSPSYGYTF.

The chain employs TRBV12-5 and TRBJ1-1; TRBD1 aligns across 9 bases. V lost 6 bases and J lost 7; bases outside the gene matches: 9. This CDR3 has 14 amino acids. Germline CDR1 LGHNT, CDR2 FRNRAP. The CDR3 here is CASGPGQGSSEAFF. Here the CDR3 DNA reads TGTGCTAGTGGACCCGGACAGGGGTCGAGTGAAGCTTTCTTT.

This clonotype has ten or more counts. The genes are TRBV5-6 and TRBJ2-3, with a possible D match to TRBD2 (6 bases). The CDR3 runs to 15 residues. Trimming cost V 0 bases and J 0 bases, with 8 bases left between them. The V gene's germline CDR1 is SGHDT and CDR2 YYEEEE. CDR3 sequence: CASSLVSGSTDTQYF. The CDR3 region has the DNA TGTGCCAGCAGCTTGGTTAGCGGAAGCACAGATACGCAGTATTTT.

This chain links TRBV12-3 or TRBV12-4 with TRBJ2-3; 8 bases agree with TRBD1. This CDR3 contains 15 residues. Losses at the gene ends were 6 bases for V and 6 bases for J; bases not matched to a gene: 11. The CDR3, as DNA: TGTGCCAGCAGCTTCGGACAGGGTCGTTTGGATACGCAGTATTTT. This codes for CASSFGQGRLDTQYF.